This record looks at one T cell receptor beta chain sequence and its context. In the authors' methods: From reference gene primer amplification, estimates of nucleated cell counts were derived. Libraries were prepared by immunoSEQ multiplex PCR; TCRdb keeps only in-frame clonotypes and omits some of them. The V and J calls and clone size are taken from that table; D and trimming were inferred from the DNA. The data hold 250,000 to 300,000 clones, with roughly 90% observed a single time. This specimen belongs to a study of blood T cell repertoires in COVID-19. V lost 1 base, J lost 6 bases, and 9 bases lay in between. Germline-derived CDR1 and CDR2 are LGHNA and YSLEER. CDR3 length: 13 amino acids. Each recovered donor of Cohort 3 presented with two negative PCRs, clearance, or symptom resolution.

Sequencing input: PBMCs or T cells enriched from blood (not recorded which). The chain couples TRBV4-3 to TRBJ1-2; D unresolved. This receptor was obtained from a woman aged 25-40 years who had recovered from COVID-19. The CDR3 sequence: CASSQGATDGYTF. The DNA for the CDR3 is TGCGCCAGCAGCCAAGGGGCAACAGATGGCTACACCTTC.